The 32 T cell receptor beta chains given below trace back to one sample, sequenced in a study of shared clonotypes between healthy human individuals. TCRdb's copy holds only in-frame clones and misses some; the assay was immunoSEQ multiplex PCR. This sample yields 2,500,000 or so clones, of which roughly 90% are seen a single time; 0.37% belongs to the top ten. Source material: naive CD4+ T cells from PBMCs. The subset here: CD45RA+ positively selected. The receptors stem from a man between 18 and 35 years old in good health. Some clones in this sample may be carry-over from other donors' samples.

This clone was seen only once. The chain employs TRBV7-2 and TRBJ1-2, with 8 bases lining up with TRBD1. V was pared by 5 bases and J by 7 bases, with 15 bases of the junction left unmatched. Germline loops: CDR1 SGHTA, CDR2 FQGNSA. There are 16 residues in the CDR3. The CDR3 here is CASSPGPTGAVGGYTF. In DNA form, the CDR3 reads TGTGCCAGCAGCCCTGGACCGACAGGGGCGGTGGGTGGCTACACCTTC.

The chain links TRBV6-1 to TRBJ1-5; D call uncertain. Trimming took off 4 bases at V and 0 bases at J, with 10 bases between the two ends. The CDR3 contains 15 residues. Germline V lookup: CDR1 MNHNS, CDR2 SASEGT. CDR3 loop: CASSAGVTSNQPQHF. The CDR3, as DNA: TGTGCCAGCAGTGCCGGAGTTACTAGCAATCAGCCCCAGCATTTT.

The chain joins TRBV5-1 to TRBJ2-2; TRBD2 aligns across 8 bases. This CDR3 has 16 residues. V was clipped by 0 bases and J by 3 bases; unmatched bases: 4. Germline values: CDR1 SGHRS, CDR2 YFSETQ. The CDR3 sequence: CASSLELAEYTGELFF. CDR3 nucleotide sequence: TGCGCCAGCAGCTTGGAACTAGCGGAATACACCGGGGAGCTGTTTTTT.

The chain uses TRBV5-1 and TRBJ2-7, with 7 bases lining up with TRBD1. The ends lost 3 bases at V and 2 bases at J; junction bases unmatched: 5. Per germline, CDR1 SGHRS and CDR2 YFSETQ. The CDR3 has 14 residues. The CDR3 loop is CASSSGTEPYEQYF. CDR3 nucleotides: TGCGCCAGCAGCTCGGGGACAGAACCCTACGAGCAGTACTTC.

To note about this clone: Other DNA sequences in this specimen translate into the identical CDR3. The CDR3 reads CASSPAGEETQYF. The CDR3 coding sequence is TGTGCCAGCTCACCGGCGGGAGAAGAGACCCAGTACTTC. V and J are TRBV18 and TRBJ2-5; 7 positions match TRBD2. The junction had 1 base not matched to a gene; V was cut back by 3 bases and J by 3 bases. There are 13 residues in the CDR3. Per the germline V gene, CDR1 is KGHSH and CDR2 is LQKENI.

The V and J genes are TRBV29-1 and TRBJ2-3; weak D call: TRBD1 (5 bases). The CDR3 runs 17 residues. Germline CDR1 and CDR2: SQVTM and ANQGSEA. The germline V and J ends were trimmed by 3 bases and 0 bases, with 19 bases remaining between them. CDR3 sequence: CSVDGRGSHTSTDTQYF. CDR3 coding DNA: TGCAGCGTTGATGGTAGGGGCAGCCATACTAGCACAGATACGCAGTATTTT.

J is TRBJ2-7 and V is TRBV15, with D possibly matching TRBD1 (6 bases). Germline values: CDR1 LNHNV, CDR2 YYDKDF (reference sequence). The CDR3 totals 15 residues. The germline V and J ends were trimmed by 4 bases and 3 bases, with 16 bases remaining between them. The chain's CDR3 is CATSINRDTNYEQYF. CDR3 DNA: TGTGCCACCAGCATAAACCGGGACACTAACTACGAGCAGTACTTC.

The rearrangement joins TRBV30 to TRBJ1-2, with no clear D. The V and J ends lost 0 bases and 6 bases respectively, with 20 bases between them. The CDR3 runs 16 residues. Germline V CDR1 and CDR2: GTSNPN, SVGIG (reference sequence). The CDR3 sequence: CAWSVPVRAGRHGYTF. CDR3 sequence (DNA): TGTGCCTGGAGTGTTCCGGTTCGTGCAGGCCGCCATGGCTACACCTTC.

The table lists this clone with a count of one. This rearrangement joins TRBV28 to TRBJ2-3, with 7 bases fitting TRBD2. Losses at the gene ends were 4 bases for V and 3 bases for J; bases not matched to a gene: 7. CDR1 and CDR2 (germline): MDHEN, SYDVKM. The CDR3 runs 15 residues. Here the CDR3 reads CASSSGGRVTDTQYF. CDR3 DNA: TGTGCCAGCAGTTCGGGGGGAAGGGTTACAGATACGCAGTATTTT.

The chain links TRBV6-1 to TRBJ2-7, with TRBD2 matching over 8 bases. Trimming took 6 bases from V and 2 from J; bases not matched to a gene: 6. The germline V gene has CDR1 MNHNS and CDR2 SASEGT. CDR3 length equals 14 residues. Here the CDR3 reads CASRGLGLTYEQYF. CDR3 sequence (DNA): TGTGCCAGCAGGGGACTAGGACTCACCTACGAGCAGTACTTC.

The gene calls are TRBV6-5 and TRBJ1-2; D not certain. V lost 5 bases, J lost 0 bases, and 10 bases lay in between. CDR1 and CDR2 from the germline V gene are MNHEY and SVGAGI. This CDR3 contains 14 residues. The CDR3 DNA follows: TGTGCCAGCAGTGAGACCGACACTAACTATGGCTACACCTTC. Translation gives CASSETDTNYGYTF.

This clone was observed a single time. CDR3 in amino acids: CASSLEGGRLRKNIQYF. As DNA, the CDR3 is TGTGCCAGCAGCTTGGAAGGAGGGAGACTACGCAAAAACATTCAGTACTTC. The chain is built from TRBV5-4 and TRBJ2-4, with a weak D call TRBD2 (6 bases). Trimming shortened V by 0 bases and J by 3 bases, and 16 bases separated the two germline ends. Germline lookup yields CDR1 SGHNT and CDR2 YYREEE (reference sequence). This CDR3 contains 17 residues.

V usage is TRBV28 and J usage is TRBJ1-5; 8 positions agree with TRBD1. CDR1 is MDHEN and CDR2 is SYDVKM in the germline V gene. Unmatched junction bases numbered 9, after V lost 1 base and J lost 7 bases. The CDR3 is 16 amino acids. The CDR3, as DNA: TGTGCCAGCAGTTTATTGGGACAGGTGATTAAGCAGCCCCAGCATTTT. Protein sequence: CASSLLGQVIKQPQHF.

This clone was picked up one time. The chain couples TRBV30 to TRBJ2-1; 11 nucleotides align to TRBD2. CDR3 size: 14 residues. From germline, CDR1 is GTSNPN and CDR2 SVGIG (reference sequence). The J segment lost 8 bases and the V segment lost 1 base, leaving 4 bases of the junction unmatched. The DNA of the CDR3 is TGTGCCTGGAGTGAATTAGCGGGAGGGCATGAGCAGTTCTTC. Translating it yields CAWSELAGGHEQFF.

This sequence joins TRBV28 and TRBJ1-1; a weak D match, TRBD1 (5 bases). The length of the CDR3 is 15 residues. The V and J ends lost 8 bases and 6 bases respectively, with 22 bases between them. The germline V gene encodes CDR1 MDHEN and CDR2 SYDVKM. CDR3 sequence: CASRKGVHSTAEAFF. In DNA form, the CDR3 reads TGTGCCAGCCGGAAAGGGGTCCATAGTACAGCTGAAGCTTTCTTT.

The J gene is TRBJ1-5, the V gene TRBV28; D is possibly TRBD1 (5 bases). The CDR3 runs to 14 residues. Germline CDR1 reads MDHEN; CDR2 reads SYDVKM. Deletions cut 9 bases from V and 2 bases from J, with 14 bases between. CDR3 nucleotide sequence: TGTGCCAGTTTAGGGGCCCCTGGCAATCAGCCCCAGCATTTT. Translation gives CASLGAPGNQPQHF.

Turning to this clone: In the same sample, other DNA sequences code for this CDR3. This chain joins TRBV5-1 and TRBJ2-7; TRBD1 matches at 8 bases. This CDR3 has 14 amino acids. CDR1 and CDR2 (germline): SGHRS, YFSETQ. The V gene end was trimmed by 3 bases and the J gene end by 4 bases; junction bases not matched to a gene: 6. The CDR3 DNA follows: TGCGCCAGCAGCTCGACAGGGGCCGTTTACGAGCAGTACTTC. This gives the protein CASSSTGAVYEQYF.

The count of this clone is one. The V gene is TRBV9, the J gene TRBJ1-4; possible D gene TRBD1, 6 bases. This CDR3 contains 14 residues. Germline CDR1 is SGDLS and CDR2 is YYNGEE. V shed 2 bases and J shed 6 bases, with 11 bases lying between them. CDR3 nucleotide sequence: TGTGCCAGCAGCGTTCAGGGGTGGGATGAAAAACTGTTTTTT. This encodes CASSVQGWDEKLFF.

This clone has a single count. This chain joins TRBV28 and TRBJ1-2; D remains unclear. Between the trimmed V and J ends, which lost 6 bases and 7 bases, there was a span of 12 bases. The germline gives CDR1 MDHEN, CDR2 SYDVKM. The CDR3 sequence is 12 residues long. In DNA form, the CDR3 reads TGTGCCAGCAGCATCGGGCTGGGTGGCTACACCTTC. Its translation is CASSIGLGGYTF.

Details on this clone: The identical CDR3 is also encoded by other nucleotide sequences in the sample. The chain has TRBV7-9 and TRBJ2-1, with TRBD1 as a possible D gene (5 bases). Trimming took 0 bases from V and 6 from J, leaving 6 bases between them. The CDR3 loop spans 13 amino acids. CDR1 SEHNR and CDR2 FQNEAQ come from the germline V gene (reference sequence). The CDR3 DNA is TGTGCCAGCAGCTTAGCAGGGGCCAATGAGCAGTTCTTC. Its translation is CASSLAGANEQFF.

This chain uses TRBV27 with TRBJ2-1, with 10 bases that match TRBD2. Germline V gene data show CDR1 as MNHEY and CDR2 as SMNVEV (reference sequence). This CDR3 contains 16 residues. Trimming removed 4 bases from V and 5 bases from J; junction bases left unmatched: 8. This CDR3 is CASSSHASGSHNEQFF. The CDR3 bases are TGTGCCAGCAGTTCCCATGCTAGCGGGAGCCACAATGAGCAGTTCTTC.

CDR3 residues: CAIPRDSPGSTGELFF. Here the CDR3 DNA reads TGTGCCATCCCGAGGGACTCCCCGGGGAGCACCGGGGAGCTGTTTTTT. The chain joins TRBV9 to TRBJ2-2, with D possibly matching TRBD2 (6 bases). The CDR3 sequence is 16 residues long. The V end lost 9 bases, the J end lost 4 bases, and 22 bases lay between the germline ends. Germline V CDR1 and CDR2: SGDLS, YYNGEE.

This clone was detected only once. The CDR3 loop is CASSPRTVNYGYTF. In DNA form, the CDR3 reads TGTGCCAGCAGTCCGCGGACAGTAAACTATGGCTACACCTTC. The chain couples TRBV28 to TRBJ1-2; D possibly corresponds to TRBD1 (6 bases). Trimming pared 5 bases from V and 2 bases from J, leaving 12 bases between. Germline-derived CDR1 and CDR2 are MDHEN and SYDVKM. The CDR3 loop spans 14 amino acids.

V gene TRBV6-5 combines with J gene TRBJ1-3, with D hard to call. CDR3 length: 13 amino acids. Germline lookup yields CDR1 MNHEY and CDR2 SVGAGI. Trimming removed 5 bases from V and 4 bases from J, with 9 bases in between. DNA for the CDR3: TGTGCCAGCAGTATAGACGTGGGAAACACCATATATTTT. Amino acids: CASSIDVGNTIYF.

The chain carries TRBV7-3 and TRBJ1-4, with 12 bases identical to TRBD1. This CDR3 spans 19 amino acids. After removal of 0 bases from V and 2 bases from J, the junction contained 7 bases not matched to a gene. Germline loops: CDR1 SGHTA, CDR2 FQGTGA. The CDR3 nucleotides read TGTGCCAGCAGCTTAACTGTCTCGGGACAGGGGGCCACTAATGAAAAACTGTTTTTT. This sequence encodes CASSLTVSGQGATNEKLFF.

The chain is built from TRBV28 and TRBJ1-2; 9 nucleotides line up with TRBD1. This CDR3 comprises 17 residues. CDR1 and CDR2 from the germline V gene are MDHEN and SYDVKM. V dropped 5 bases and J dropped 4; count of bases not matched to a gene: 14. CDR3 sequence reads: CASSPYSTGGWGYGYTF. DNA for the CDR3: TGTGCCAGCAGTCCGTACTCAACAGGGGGCTGGGGCTATGGCTACACCTTC.

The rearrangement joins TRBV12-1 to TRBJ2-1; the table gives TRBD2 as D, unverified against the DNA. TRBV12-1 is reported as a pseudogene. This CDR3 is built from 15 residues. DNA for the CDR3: TGTGCCAGCAGCTTTAGGAGGGCTACCTACAATGAGCAGTTCTTC. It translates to CASSFRRATYNEQFF.

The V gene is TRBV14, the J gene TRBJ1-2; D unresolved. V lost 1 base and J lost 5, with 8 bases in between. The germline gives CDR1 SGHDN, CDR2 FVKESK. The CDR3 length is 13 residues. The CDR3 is CASSQVLGYGYTF. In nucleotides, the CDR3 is TGTGCCAGCAGCCAAGTTTTAGGGTATGGCTACACCTTC.

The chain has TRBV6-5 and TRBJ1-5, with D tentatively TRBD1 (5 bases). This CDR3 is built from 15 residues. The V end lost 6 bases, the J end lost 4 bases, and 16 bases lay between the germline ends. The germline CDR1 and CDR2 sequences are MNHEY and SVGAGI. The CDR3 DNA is TGTGCCAGCAGCCTAAGCACAGGTGGGAATCAGCCCCAGCATTTT. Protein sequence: CASSLSTGGNQPQHF.

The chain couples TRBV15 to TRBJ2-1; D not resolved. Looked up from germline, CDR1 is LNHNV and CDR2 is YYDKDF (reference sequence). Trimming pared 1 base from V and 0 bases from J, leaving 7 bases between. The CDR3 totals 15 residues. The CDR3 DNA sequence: TGTGCCACCAGCAGAGCGCCGGCCTCCTACAATGAGCAGTTCTTC. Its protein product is CATSRAPASYNEQFF.

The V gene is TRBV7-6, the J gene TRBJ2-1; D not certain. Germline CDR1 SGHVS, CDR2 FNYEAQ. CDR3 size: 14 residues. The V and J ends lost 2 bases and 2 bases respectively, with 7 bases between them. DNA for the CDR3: TGTGCCAGCAGCTTATTAGGGACCTACAATGAGCAGTTCTTC. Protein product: CASSLLGTYNEQFF.

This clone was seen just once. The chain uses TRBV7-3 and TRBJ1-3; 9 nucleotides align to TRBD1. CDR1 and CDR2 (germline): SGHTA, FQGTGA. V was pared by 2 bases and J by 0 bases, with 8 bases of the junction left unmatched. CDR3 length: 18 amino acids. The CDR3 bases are TGTGCCAGCAGCTTAGATTGGACAGGGGAGGGCTCTGGAAACACCATATATTTT. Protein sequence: CASSLDWTGEGSGNTIYF.